These 15 T cell receptor beta chains share one sample of origin, sequenced in a study of Graves' ophthalmopathy and Graves' hyperthyroidism. RNA transcripts were the template, and TCR beta CDR3 regions were amplified from them. First-round RT-PCR relied on HTBI primers, and a second-round multiplex PCR came next. Using its own MiXCR run on the multiplex PCR reads, TCRdb lists one record per CDR3 protein. The repertoire holds hundreds of thousands of distinct CDR3 sequences, with about two fifths as singletons. The material sequenced was peripheral blood. Source of these receptors: an adult man with Graves' ophthalmopathy.

The chain combines TRBV4-1 with TRBJ2-7; 10 bases line up with TRBD2. The CDR3 runs 16 residues. After removal of 0 bases from V and 4 bases from J, the junction contained 6 bases not matched to a gene. Germline assignment: CDR1 MGHRA and CDR2 YSYEKL. The CDR3 loop reads CASSQEKREGRYEQYF. CDR3 bases: TGCGCCAGCAGCCAAGAGAAGCGGGAGGGCCGGTACGAGCAGTACTTC.

The rearrangement links TRBV19 to TRBJ2-1; D not certain. V was clipped by 5 bases and J by 5 bases, with 13 bases between them. Germline CDR1 and CDR2: LNHDA and SQIVND (reference sequence). The CDR3 totals 14 residues. CDR3 protein: CASSRVAGHNEQFF. CDR3 in DNA: TGTGCCAGTAGTCGGGTAGCAGGTCACAATGAGCAGTTCTTC.

V gene TRBV10-3 combines with J gene TRBJ1-3; D possibly corresponds to TRBD1 (5 bases). The CDR3 covers 15 residues. The germline V and J ends were trimmed by 0 bases and 4 bases, with 10 bases remaining between them. Germline-derived CDR1 and CDR2 are ENHRY and SYGVKD. The CDR3 here is CAISESEGKGNTIYF. The DNA for the CDR3 is TGTGCCATCAGTGAGTCGGAGGGGAAAGGAAACACCATATATTTT.

This clonotype has only a few counts. The chain employs TRBV5-4 and TRBJ1-4, with D perhaps TRBD1 (6 bases). The germline CDR1 and CDR2 sequences are SGHNT and YYREEE (reference sequence). Trimming stripped 5 bases from V and 0 bases from J, with 14 bases between. The CDR3 has 16 residues. The CDR3 DNA is TGTGCCAGCAGTTCTGGGACATTTGCAACTAATGAAAAACTGTTTTTT. Residues: CASSSGTFATNEKLFF.

This rearrangement joins TRBV10-3 to TRBJ2-3, with TRBD1 matching over 7 bases. J was trimmed by 0 bases and V by 2 bases; bases with no gene match: 8. The CDR3 is 17 amino acids. The germline gives CDR1 ENHRY, CDR2 SYGVKD. The CDR3 loop reads CAISEPSGTESTDTQYF. In DNA form, the CDR3 reads TGTGCCATCAGTGAGCCCTCCGGGACAGAAAGCACAGATACGCAGTATTTT.

Many counts were recorded for this clonotype. The CDR3 is CASSIQAGPNYGYTF. The CDR3 DNA reads TGTGCCAGTAGTATTCAGGCAGGACCTAACTATGGCTACACCTTC. This chain uses TRBV19 with TRBJ1-2; D is uncertain. Germline V gene data show CDR1 as LNHDA and CDR2 as SQIVND (reference sequence). The CDR3 is 15 residues long. Trimming took off 3 bases at V and 0 bases at J, with 11 bases between the two ends.

This clonotype has ten or more counts. The chain joins TRBV11-2 to TRBJ1-3; no clear D. Germline-derived CDR1 and CDR2 are SGHAT and FQNNGV. The CDR3 runs to 15 residues. Between the trimmed V and J ends, which lost 2 bases and 0 bases, there was a span of 8 bases. In nucleotides, the CDR3 is TGTGCCAGCAGCTTACTAGCGAGCTCTGGAAACACCATATATTTT. This codes for CASSLLASSGNTIYF.

A note on this clonotype: This CDR3 fails to terminate in the conserved phenylalanine or tryptophan, so it likely reflects a read error. The DNA is left out, because the CDR3 cannot be placed on it with certainty; the CDR3 is given as TCRdb lists it. V usage is TRBV19 and J usage is TRBJ1-6. From its first to its last residue, the CDR3 has 9 amino acids. The V gene's germline CDR1 is LNHDA and CDR2 SQIVND (reference sequence). The CDR3 protein is CASSIRRSA.

This clonotype was found a few times. The genes are TRBV5-1 and TRBJ1-4; 7 nucleotides agree with TRBD1. The V segment lost 3 bases and the J segment 0 bases; nucleotides outside the gene matches: 5. Germline V gene lookup returns CDR1 SGHRS and CDR2 YFSETQ. The CDR3 spans 16 residues. The CDR3 DNA sequence: TGCGCCAGCAGCTCCACAGGGGCCCCAACTAATGAAAAACTGTTTTTT. Amino acids: CASSSTGAPTNEKLFF.

J is TRBJ2-5 and V is TRBV4-3; either TRBD1 or TRBD2 may fit D (8 bases each). Germline V lookup: CDR1 LGHNA, CDR2 YSLEER. This CDR3 is built from 18 residues. V lost 5 bases and J 7 bases, leaving 29 bases between the germline ends. DNA of the CDR3: TGCGCCAGCAGCTCACAACAGGGGGGACTAGGCCTTCAGGGGACCCAGTACTTC. Its translation: CASSSQQGGLGLQGTQYF.

The chain has TRBV7-2 and TRBJ1-6; possibly TRBD1 for D (5 bases). V lost 11 bases to trimming and J lost 7 bases, with 18 bases between them. The CDR3 is 14 residues long. In germline, CDR1 is SGHTA, CDR2 FQGNSA. The CDR3 coding sequence is TGTGCCTGGAGTGTACAGGTCCCAAATTCACCCCTCCACTTT. This sequence encodes CAWSVQVPNSPLHF.

To note about this clonotype: The CDR3 does not close with the conserved phenylalanine or tryptophan, likely indicating a read error. It is unclear where the CDR3 begins or ends on the DNA, so no DNA is shown, and the CDR3 is as TCRdb lists it. This chain links TRBV7-8 with TRBJ2-6; no check of the table's D call, TRBD2, against the DNA was made. The CDR3 numbers 10 amino acids, ends counted. Germline CDR1 reads SGHVS; CDR2 reads FQNEAQ. The CDR3 protein is CASSAGTVHT.

This clonotype was recorded at least ten times. The chain couples TRBV12-3 or TRBV12-4 to TRBJ1-1; possible D gene TRBD1, 6 bases. The CDR3 is 14 amino acids. The V gene lost 6 bases and the J gene lost 4 bases, with 15 bases spanning the gap. In DNA form, the CDR3 reads TGTGCCAGCAGGTACAGGGAGGAGTCCACTGAAGCTTTCTTT. It translates to CASRYREESTEAFF.

This clonotype was counted a few times. The rearrangement links TRBV11-2 to TRBJ2-3, with 9 bases fitting TRBD2. CDR1 SGHAT and CDR2 FQNNGV come from the germline V gene. Unmatched junction bases numbered 6, after V lost 3 bases and J lost 2 bases. This CDR3 comprises 16 residues. CDR3 loop: CASSFTLAGATDTQYF. CDR3 DNA: TGTGCCAGCAGCTTCACGTTAGCGGGGGCCACAGATACGCAGTATTTT.

This clonotype was counted ten times or more. This sequence joins TRBV5-5 and TRBJ2-2; D may be TRBD1 or TRBD2 (5 bases each). The germline gives CDR1 SGHKS, CDR2 YYEKEE (reference sequence). Trimming shortened V by 2 bases and J by 8 bases, and 7 bases separated the two germline ends. This CDR3 has 12 amino acids. In nucleotides, the CDR3 is TGTGCCAGCAGCTTCAGGGAGGGGGAGCTGTTTTTT. Translating it yields CASSFREGELFF.